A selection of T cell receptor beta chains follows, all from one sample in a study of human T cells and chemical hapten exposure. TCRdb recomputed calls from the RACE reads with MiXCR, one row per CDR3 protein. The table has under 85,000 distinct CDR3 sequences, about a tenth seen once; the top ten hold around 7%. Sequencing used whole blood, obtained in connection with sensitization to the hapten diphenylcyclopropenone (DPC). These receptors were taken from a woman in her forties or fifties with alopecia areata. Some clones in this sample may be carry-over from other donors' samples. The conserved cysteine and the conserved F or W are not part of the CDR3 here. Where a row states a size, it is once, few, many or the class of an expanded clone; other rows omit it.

CDR3 protein: ASSLDQNYNEQF
V gene: TRBV7-6
clone size: many

CDR3 protein: ASSVDGARTDTQY
V gene: TRBV6-4
clone size: many

CDR3 protein: ASSPGSSREQY
V gene: TRBV3-1
clone size: NA

CDR3 protein: SARTSGSVSAGELF
V gene: TRBV29-1
clone size: many

CDR3 protein: ASRSGLAEETQY
V gene: TRBV7-9
clone size: NA

CDR3 protein: SAGPGQGYYEQY
V gene: TRBV20-1
clone size: NA

CDR3 protein: SARTSGTSYQETQY
V gene: TRBV20-1
clone size: NA

CDR3 protein: ASSFTGGNSGDTQY
V gene: TRBV11-2
clone size: many

CDR3 protein: ATRAGPRYGYT
V gene: TRBV28
clone size: many

CDR3 protein: ASSFTGIVDSPLH
V gene: TRBV5-1
clone size: NA

CDR3 protein: ASMGGFLYGYT
V gene: TRBV12-3/TRBV12-4
clone size: few

CDR3 protein: SAIDSHNQPQH
V gene: TRBV20-1
clone size: once

CDR3 protein: ASRLAGASYEQY
V gene: TRBV12-3/TRBV12-4
clone size: NA

CDR3 protein: ASSATKSGTDTQY
V gene: TRBV9
clone size: NA

CDR3 protein: ASSRPSLQTQY
V gene: TRBV12-3/TRBV12-4
clone size: many

CDR3 protein: ASSLPGLAGRDEQF
V gene: TRBV19
clone size: many

CDR3 protein: SVRNRNTDTQY
V gene: TRBV29-1
clone size: many

CDR3 protein: AIRSGAGELF
V gene: TRBV10-3
clone size: NA

CDR3 protein: ASNFSNRQPEPNTGELF
V gene: TRBV7-3
clone size: many

CDR3 protein: ASSLNPSGGNSPLH
V gene: TRBV4-2
clone size: many

CDR3 protein: ASSIGTSGSSYNEQF
V gene: TRBV11-2
clone size: many

CDR3 protein: ASSYPVGSGRLRETQY
V gene: TRBV6-2/TRBV6-3
clone size: many

CDR3 protein: ASSSRTGQNTEAF
V gene: TRBV12-3/TRBV12-4
clone size: many

CDR3 protein: ASSLGRPTDTQY
V gene: TRBV5-6
clone size: NA

CDR3 protein: ATSDAGFQAF
V gene: TRBV15
clone size: NA

CDR3 protein: ASRVRGFSSGNEQF
V gene: TRBV2
clone size: many

CDR3 protein: ASSLEGGLVNEQF
V gene: TRBV5-1
clone size: few

CDR3 protein: SVESQGNTEAF
V gene: TRBV29-1
clone size: NA

CDR3 protein: ASSPPRGLGNTIY
V gene: TRBV7-9
clone size: many

CDR3 protein: ASDPGRGETQY
V gene: TRBV5-1
clone size: many

CDR3 protein: ASSPGTQGAQY
V gene: TRBV5-1
clone size: many

CDR3 protein: ASRGRSLRKGYYGYT
V gene: TRBV6-5
clone size: few

CDR3 protein: SAVSGSTYEQY
V gene: TRBV20-1
clone size: many

CDR3 protein: ASSLEATGRNEKLF
V gene: TRBV5-6
clone size: few

CDR3 protein: SATGPDTQY
V gene: TRBV20-1
clone size: few

CDR3 protein: ASSPSFPSGYEQY
V gene: TRBV12-3/TRBV12-4
clone size: NA

CDR3 protein: ASSLGAGTNEKLF
V gene: TRBV13
clone size: many

CDR3 protein: ATKVGANYGYT
V gene: TRBV24-1
clone size: few

CDR3 protein: ASRWQGATGELF
V gene: TRBV2
clone size: few

CDR3 protein: ASSTYRGTAATNEKLF
V gene: TRBV27
clone size: many

CDR3 protein: ASSWTGTQDEKLF
V gene: TRBV5-5
clone size: few

CDR3 protein: ASSPGTSGIDEQF
V gene: TRBV12-3/TRBV12-4
clone size: few

CDR3 protein: ATSDLTGMQF
V gene: TRBV24-1
clone size: once

CDR3 protein: ASSPRRGQTNNNSYGYT
V gene: TRBV5-1
clone size: few

CDR3 protein: ASSPLPSPAGTGELF
V gene: TRBV18
clone size: NA

CDR3 protein: SAQLGGNTEAF
V gene: TRBV29-1
clone size: NA

CDR3 protein: AWSPSAGPQY
V gene: TRBV30
clone size: many

CDR3 protein: ASSPYLPGQALREQY
V gene: TRBV3-1
clone size: few

CDR3 protein: ASRTAYGEQF
V gene: TRBV27
clone size: few

CDR3 protein: ASSTSSSYEQY
V gene: TRBV19
clone size: few

CDR3 protein: SAKDGRNTEAF
V gene: TRBV20-1
clone size: many

CDR3 protein: ASRLGGMVYEQY
V gene: TRBV7-8
clone size: many

CDR3 protein: ASSPYEQGKGNSPLH
V gene: TRBV18
clone size: NA

CDR3 protein: SARDGTGRLTEAF
V gene: TRBV20-1
clone size: NA

CDR3 protein: ASSFSSGRGTDTQY
V gene: TRBV7-8
clone size: many

CDR3 protein: SASDRGWTEAF
V gene: TRBV20-1
clone size: NA

CDR3 protein: ASSFPGHQ
V gene: TRBV27
clone size: few

CDR3 protein: ASSEVPGNTIY
V gene: TRBV10-2
clone size: few